The subject of this entry is one TCR beta chain. Produced via immunoSEQ multiplex PCR; TCRdb's table is partial and in-frame only. The data contain 60,000 to 85,000 clones, roughly nine tenths of them singletons. The sample originates from a study of blood T cell repertoires in COVID-19. Overall study: The study drew acute and convalescent COVID-19 samples from the United States, Italy and Spain. T cells, B-cell-depleted T cells, or PBMCs provided the cDNA or gDNA that served as material.

V lost 8 bases to trimming and J lost 2 bases; unmatched junction nucleotides: 4. Germline lookup yields CDR1 LGHDT and CDR2 YNNKEL (reference sequence). CDR3 size: 13 residues. The sample taken for sequencing was peripheral blood. The chain carries TRBV3-1 (or the pseudogene TRBV3-2) and TRBJ1-1; the match to TRBD1 covers 8 bases. This TCR was sampled from a man between 40 and 49 years old with COVID-19, enrolled during active disease. CDR3 coding DNA: TGTGCCAGCGCGGACAGGGCCAACACTGAAGCTTTCTTT. Its translation: CASADRANTEAFF.